Below, 18 T cell receptor beta chains from the same sample are listed, as sequenced in a study of cytomegalovirus exposure and HLA in healthy donors. In the PCR, 60 Vbeta and 13 Jbeta primers were used. The method was immunoSEQ multiplex PCR; TCRdb's version includes in-frame clones alone and lacks a portion of them. The data contain roughly 100,000 clones, 75% to 85% of them singletons. The sequenced sample consisted of PBMCs. All receptors come from a young man in good health and CMV-seronegative.

The chain's CDR3 is CASSLASSYEQYF. CDR3 DNA sequence: TGTGCCAGCAGCTTAGCCAGCTCCTACGAGCAGTACTTC. The chain carries TRBV7-9 and TRBJ2-7; D is ambiguous. The germline gives CDR1 SEHNR, CDR2 FQNEAQ (reference sequence). The CDR3 covers 13 residues. Between the trimmed V and J ends, which lost 0 bases and 0 bases, there was a span of 3 bases.

The V gene is TRBV9, the J gene TRBJ1-6; tentatively, D is TRBD1 (5 bases). Looked up from germline, CDR1 is SGDLS and CDR2 is YYNGEE. This CDR3 is 14 amino acids long. The V and J ends lost 4 bases and 7 bases respectively, with 12 bases between them. CDR3 DNA sequence: TGTGCCAGCAGCCCCGGGCAGGGCAATTCACCCCTCCACTTT. Its protein product is CASSPGQGNSPLHF.

The genes are TRBV12-5 and TRBJ1-4, with D possibly matching TRBD1 (5 bases). This CDR3 has 15 amino acids. Trimming removed 5 bases from V and 5 bases from J, with 15 bases in between. Germline CDR1 LGHNT, CDR2 FRNRAP. The CDR3 nucleotides read TGTGCTAGTGGTCTCGGACACGGCCAAAATGAAAAACTGTTTTTT. It translates to CASGLGHGQNEKLFF.

This chain connects TRBV5-1 to TRBJ2-1, with D maybe TRBD2 (5 bases). Germline V gene data show CDR1 as SGHRS and CDR2 as YFSETQ. The CDR3 sequence is 15 residues long. Between the trimmed V and J ends, which lost 0 bases and 0 bases, there was a span of 7 bases. CDR3 region: CASSLAAGSYNEQFF. Here the CDR3 DNA reads TGCGCCAGCAGCTTGGCGGCGGGCTCCTACAATGAGCAGTTCTTC.

The rearrangement joins TRBV4-3 to TRBJ2-7; D unresolved. CDR1 and CDR2 (germline): LGHNA, YSLEER. The CDR3 has 15 residues. V dropped 0 bases and J dropped 0 bases, with 9 bases sitting between them. The CDR3 bases are TGCGCCAGCAGCCAAGATCTTACCAGCTCCTACGAGCAGTACTTC. Translation: CASSQDLTSSYEQYF.

The chain combines TRBV18 with TRBJ1-1; the D gene is possibly TRBD1 (5 bases). From germline, CDR1 is KGHSH and CDR2 LQKENI. Trimming took 3 bases from V and 8 from J, leaving 13 bases between them. This CDR3 is 13 amino acids long. The DNA of the CDR3 is TGTGCCAGCTCACCCGACAGAGGAACCGAAGCTTTCTTT. It codes for CASSPDRGTEAFF.

The chain recombines TRBV7-6 with TRBJ2-6; D possibly corresponds to TRBD2 (6 bases). Trimming removed 5 bases from V and 3 bases from J, with 23 bases in between. CDR1 and CDR2 (germline): SGHVS, FNYEAQ. This CDR3 region has 19 residues. The CDR3 DNA reads as TGTGCCAGCAGCCCCCGGGCGGGGAATGAGGCTCGTGGGGCCAACGTCCTGACTTTC. Protein product: CASSPRAGNEARGANVLTF.

The chain recombines TRBV19 with TRBJ2-3; no clear D. V was clipped by 10 bases and J by 0 bases, with 20 bases between them. CDR1 is LNHDA and CDR2 is SQIVND in the germline V gene (reference sequence). CDR3 length: 16 amino acids. The CDR3 spells CATSDFGAPSTDTQYF. CDR3 DNA sequence: TGTGCCACCTCAGACTTCGGCGCCCCTAGCACAGATACGCAGTATTTT.

Comments on this clone: Its ends do not fully match the called genes, so a read error is possible. The V and J genes are TRBV11-2 and TRBJ2-3, with 9 nucleotides matching TRBD1. Germline CDR1 SGHAT, CDR2 FQNNGV. The length of the CDR3 is 15 residues. The CDR3: CASSLDRGSTDTQYF. Here the CDR3 DNA reads TGTGCCAGCAGCCTAGACAGGGGGAGCACAGATACGCAGTATTTT.

CDR3 DNA: TGTGCCAGCAACTCTACGAGGAGAACTAATGAAAAACTGTTTTTT. This codes for CASNSTRRTNEKLFF. V gene TRBV5-8 combines with J gene TRBJ1-4; D gene unclear. The germline V gene encodes CDR1 SGHTS and CDR2 YDEGEE. This CDR3 is built from 15 residues. V was cut by 6 bases and J by 1 base, with 13 bases left in between.

The chain joins TRBV4-3 to TRBJ2-3; perhaps TRBD1 as D (5 bases). Deletions cut 6 bases from V and 2 bases from J, with 21 bases between. Germline V CDR1 and CDR2: LGHNA, YSLEER. The CDR3 length is 17 residues. In nucleotides, the CDR3 is TGCGCCAGCAGTATTTTCTACAGAAAGACAGCCACAGATACGCAGTATTTT. As protein: CASSIFYRKTATDTQYF.

The CDR3 sequence is CASSSGQGIGEQYF. CDR3 bases: TGTGCCAGCAGTTCCGGACAGGGGATTGGCGAGCAGTACTTC. V is TRBV27 and J is TRBJ2-7; 9 bases align to TRBD1. Trimming took 4 bases from V and 6 from J; bases not matched to a gene: 7. This CDR3 region has 14 residues. Germline assignment: CDR1 MNHEY and CDR2 SMNVEV (reference sequence).

This chain joins TRBV6-5 and TRBJ1-1; D gene uncertain. V was trimmed by 5 bases and J by 4 bases, leaving 11 bases between them. Germline V gene sequence: CDR1 MNHEY, CDR2 SVGAGI. This CDR3 has 13 amino acids. DNA of the CDR3: TGTGCCAGCAGTCCGACCCGGGGCACTGAAGCTTTCTTT. Translated: CASSPTRGTEAFF.

J is TRBJ2-7 and V is TRBV5-6; 7 bases align to TRBD1. The CDR3 is 14 residues long. Looked up from germline, CDR1 is SGHDT and CDR2 is YYEEEE. Trimming at V came to 6 bases and at J to 0 bases, leaving 6 bases not matched to a gene. CDR3 coding DNA: TGTGCCAGCACCGTGACAGGGCCCTCCTACGAGCAGTACTTC. As protein: CASTVTGPSYEQYF.

This clone was observed once. The chain recombines TRBV14 with TRBJ2-3; TRBD2 agrees at 7 bases. CDR1 is SGHDN, CDR2 FVKESK, per germline. CDR3 size: 14 residues. The trim removed 4 bases at V and 1 base at J, leaving 2 bases unmatched. The CDR3 sequence is CASSRDYGTDTQYF. As DNA, the CDR3 is TGTGCCAGCAGCCGGGACTACGGCACAGATACGCAGTATTTT.

The chain uses TRBV10-3 and TRBJ1-1, with D possibly matching TRBD1 (6 bases). Germline V gene data show CDR1 as ENHRY and CDR2 as SYGVKD. The CDR3 loop spans 12 amino acids. V lost 0 bases and J 7 bases, leaving 6 bases between the germline ends. CDR3: CAISESTGEAFF. The CDR3, as DNA: TGTGCCATCAGTGAGTCGACAGGTGAAGCTTTCTTT.

The rearrangement links TRBV19 to TRBJ1-5; 8 bases match TRBD1. Looked up from germline, CDR1 is LNHDA and CDR2 is SQIVND (reference sequence). J gave up 3 bases and V 6 bases, and 7 bases lay outside the gene matches. The CDR3 covers 15 residues. The CDR3 nucleotides are TGTGCCAGTAGGCCCCCGGGACAGGCCAATCAGCCCCAGCATTTT. It codes for CASRPPGQANQPQHF.

This chain joins TRBV10-3 and TRBJ1-3; 9 bases line up with TRBD1. The CDR3 totals 16 residues. Germline CDR1 is ENHRY and CDR2 is SYGVKD. The ends lost 0 bases at V and 3 bases at J; junction bases unmatched: 3. CDR3: CAISESNRGLGNTIYF. The CDR3 DNA reads TGTGCCATCAGTGAGTCTAACAGGGGGCTTGGAAACACCATATATTTT.